The 21 T cell receptor beta chains below all came from one sample that was sequenced in a study of shared clonotypes between healthy human individuals. The assay was immunoSEQ multiplex PCR, and TCRdb's table has in-frame clones only and misses some. In the table there are 400,000 to 500,000 clones, 79% of which are singletons. The sample consisted of PBMCs. These receptors came from a woman between 35 and 50 years old in good health. Some clones in this sample may be carry-over from other donors' samples.

This clone was counted between two and nine times. As DNA, the CDR3 is TGTGCCAGCAGTGACGAAGCTGCGAGCTCCTACAATGAGCAGTTCTTC. Amino acid sequence: CASSDEAASSYNEQFF. The rearrangement links TRBV6-4 to TRBJ2-1; D call uncertain. Germline lookup yields CDR1 MRHNA and CDR2 SNTAGT. V shed 2 bases and J shed 0 bases, with 11 bases lying between them. CDR3 length equals 16 residues.

The gene calls are TRBV6-1 and TRBJ2-1; D perhaps matches TRBD2 (6 bases). The CDR3 loop spans 12 amino acids. Germline CDR1 MNHNS, CDR2 SASEGT. The V and J ends lost 4 bases and 7 bases respectively, with 8 bases between them. The CDR3 DNA follows: TGTGCCAGCAGTGTCCGGGGGAATGAGCAGTTCTTC. Translating gives CASSVRGNEQFF.

For this clone: This sample includes further DNA sequences coding for the same CDR3. This sequence joins TRBV5-1 and TRBJ2-5, with 7 bases fitting TRBD1. This CDR3 has 14 amino acids. The V gene end was trimmed by 4 bases and the J gene end by 2 bases; junction bases not matched to a gene: 5. Germline V CDR1 and CDR2: SGHRS, YFSETQ. CDR3 loop: CASSLGTAQETQYF. The CDR3 DNA reads TGCGCCAGCAGCCTAGGGACAGCTCAAGAGACCCAGTACTTC.

This chain connects TRBV6-1 to TRBJ2-1, with D perhaps being TRBD1 or TRBD2 (5 bases each). Trimming took 2 bases from V and 8 from J, leaving 16 bases between them. CDR3 size: 15 residues. Germline V gives CDR1 MNHNS, CDR2 SASEGT. The CDR3 reads CASSELWQGVYEQFF. The CDR3 DNA is TGTGCCAGCAGTGAACTGTGGCAGGGAGTTTATGAGCAGTTCTTC.

The gene calls are TRBV15 and TRBJ2-5; the D call may be TRBD1 or TRBD2 (5 bases each). Per the germline V gene, CDR1 is LNHNV and CDR2 is YYDKDF (reference sequence). Trimming removed 2 bases at V and 1 base at J, with 8 bases between. The CDR3 covers 14 residues. The CDR3 region is CATSRSGTQETQYF. CDR3 DNA: TGTGCCACCAGCAGATCGGGGACCCAAGAGACCCAGTACTTC.

This clone came up many times. This chain joins TRBV28 and TRBJ2-7; the match to TRBD2 covers 10 bases. The CDR3 is made up of 20 amino acids. V dropped 6 bases and J dropped 3; count of bases not matched to a gene: 23. Germline-derived CDR1 and CDR2 are MDHEN and SYDVKM. The CDR3 DNA reads TGTGCCAGCAGCGCCCTTCCAGGGGGCTCTAGGGGACTAGCGAGCTACGAGCAGTACTTC. Amino acid sequence: CASSALPGGSRGLASYEQYF.

This clone has just a few counts. The chain has TRBV19 and TRBJ2-2, with TRBD2 as a possible D gene (6 bases). Germline CDR1 and CDR2: LNHDA and SQIVND (reference sequence). Deletions cut 5 bases from V and 3 bases from J, with 10 bases between. The CDR3 contains 14 residues. CDR3 sequence reads: CASSWGDYTGELFF. CDR3 nucleotide sequence: TGTGCCAGTAGTTGGGGGGACTACACCGGGGAGCTGTTTTTT.

The V and J genes are TRBV5-1 and TRBJ1-1; D perhaps matches TRBD1 (5 bases). Germline lookup yields CDR1 SGHRS and CDR2 YFSETQ. The V and J ends lost 0 bases and 3 bases respectively, with 9 bases between them. The length of the CDR3 is 14 residues. This chain's CDR3 is CASSLVGGDTEAFF. Here the CDR3 DNA reads TGCGCCAGCAGCTTGGTCGGGGGGGACACTGAAGCTTTCTTT. Based on the CDR3 plus reference TRBV5-1 and TRBJ1-1, the full variable domain is KAGVTQTPRYLIKTRGQQVTLSCSPISGHRSVSWYQQTPGQGLQFLFEYFSETQRNKGNFPGRFSGRQFSNSRSEMNVSTLELGDSALYLCASSLVGGDTEAFFGQGTRLTVV.

The chain joins TRBV6-4 to TRBJ2-1; 9 nucleotides line up with TRBD2. The CDR3 length is 13 residues. Trimming removed 4 bases from V and 15 bases from J; junction bases left unmatched: 10. From germline, CDR1 is MRHNA and CDR2 SNTAGT. The CDR3 spells CASSAEPSGALFF. The CDR3 coding sequence is TGTGCCAGCAGTGCCGAACCTAGCGGGGCCTTGTTCTTC.

The chain links TRBV5-1 to TRBJ1-3; D is ambiguous. Trimming cost V 0 bases and J 0 bases, with 10 bases left between them. CDR3 length equals 16 residues. Germline CDR1 SGHRS, CDR2 YFSETQ. As DNA, the CDR3 is TGCGCCAGCAGCTTGGCAGGAGGGCACTCTGGAAACACCATATATTTT. It specifies CASSLAGGHSGNTIYF.

The chain employs TRBV6-1 and TRBJ2-7, with D maybe TRBD1 (6 bases). The CDR3 is made up of 13 amino acids. V was cut by 5 bases and J by 6 bases, with 14 bases left in between. The germline V gene encodes CDR1 MNHNS and CDR2 SASEGT. The CDR3 region is CASSTNRVGEQYF. CDR3 coding DNA: TGTGCCAGCAGTACAAACAGGGTCGGCGAGCAGTACTTC.

This clone was found once. Written as DNA, the CDR3 is TGTGCCACCAGCTCAGGGGGAACCACAGATACGCAGTATTTT. It yields the protein CATSSGGTTDTQYF. This chain joins TRBV15 and TRBJ2-3, with 7 bases identical to TRBD1. The CDR3 consists of 14 residues. V trimming: 5 bases; J trimming: 2 bases; junction bases outside the gene matches: 4. Germline V CDR1 and CDR2: LNHNV, YYDKDF (reference sequence).

The V gene is TRBV27, the J gene TRBJ2-7, with 10 bases that match TRBD1. After removal of 2 bases from V and 3 bases from J, the junction contained 4 bases not matched to a gene. Germline CDR1 and CDR2: MNHEY and SMNVEV (reference sequence). The CDR3 sequence is 15 residues long. The CDR3 DNA is TGTGCCAGCAGTTTAAGGGACAGGGGAGGCTACGAGCAGTACTTC. Residues: CASSLRDRGGYEQYF.

This clone was seen just once. V is TRBV4-1 and J is TRBJ2-7; D gene unclear. The length of the CDR3 is 15 residues. Germline-derived CDR1 and CDR2 are MGHRA and YSYEKL. V was clipped by 1 base and J by 0 bases, with 10 bases between them. CDR3 protein: CASSQATISSYEQYF. CDR3 nucleotides: TGCGCCAGCAGCCAAGCTACAATCAGCTCCTACGAGCAGTACTTC.

This clone was observed a handful of times. V usage is TRBV15 and J usage is TRBJ1-1; no clear D. V dropped 0 bases and J dropped 0 bases, with 2 bases sitting between them. Per germline, CDR1 LNHNV and CDR2 YYDKDF (reference sequence). The CDR3 contains 13 residues. The CDR3 reads CATSRDLNTEAFF. The DNA of the CDR3 is TGTGCCACCAGCAGAGATCTGAACACTGAAGCTTTCTTT.

V is TRBV19 and J is TRBJ1-2, with D hard to call. Germline CDR1 LNHDA, CDR2 SQIVND (reference sequence). V was pared by 5 bases and J by 4 bases, with 23 bases between. CDR3 length: 17 residues. The CDR3 bases are TGTGCCAGTAGTCGGAACTCCCCTTTTGAGGACTTCTATGGCTACACCTTC. Encoded protein: CASSRNSPFEDFYGYTF.

V and J are TRBV7-3 and TRBJ2-1, with D maybe TRBD2 (6 bases). This CDR3 is built from 13 residues. Trimming left V 8 bases short and J 0 bases short, with 8 bases between. From germline, CDR1 is SGHTA and CDR2 FQGTGA. CDR3 bases: TGTGCCAGCGCGCGGGACTCCTACAATGAGCAGTTCTTC. Translating gives CASARDSYNEQFF.

The rearrangement uses TRBV5-1 and TRBJ2-7; 10 bases fit TRBD1. The ends lost 1 base at V and 3 bases at J; junction bases unmatched: 4. The CDR3 length is 15 residues. Germline assignment: CDR1 SGHRS and CDR2 YFSETQ. This CDR3 is CASSLTGTGVYEQYF. CDR3 coding DNA: TGCGCCAGCAGCTTGACCGGGACAGGGGTCTACGAGCAGTACTTC.

J is TRBJ2-5 and V is TRBV18; the D gene could be TRBD1 or TRBD2 (5 bases each). CDR3 length equals 12 residues. V was clipped by 4 bases and J by 2 bases, with 5 bases between them. Germline CDR1 KGHSH, CDR2 LQKENI. The CDR3 nucleotides are TGTGCCAGCTCACGGGGGCAAGAGACCCAGTACTTC. Its protein is CASSRGQETQYF.

This clone was seen just once. The chain recombines TRBV7-9 with TRBJ2-1; 8 positions match TRBD2. This CDR3 has 15 residues. Germline V lookup: CDR1 SEHNR, CDR2 FQNEAQ (reference sequence). Trimming cost V 7 bases and J 7 bases; bases outside gene matches: 12. The CDR3: CASNLGLGLWNEQFF. The CDR3 coding sequence is TGTGCCAGCAACCTGGGACTAGGGCTATGGAATGAGCAGTTCTTC.

This clone has only a few counts. The chain combines TRBV7-2 with TRBJ2-6; the D call may be TRBD1 or TRBD2 (5 bases each). The V gene lost 5 bases and the J gene lost 3 bases, with 11 bases spanning the gap. CDR1 and CDR2 from the germline V gene are SGHTA and FQGNSA. This CDR3 is 15 amino acids long. The CDR3 coding sequence is TGTGCCAGCAGCCGGACTGGGGGTGGGGCCAACGTCCTGACTTTC. Its protein is CASSRTGGGANVLTF.